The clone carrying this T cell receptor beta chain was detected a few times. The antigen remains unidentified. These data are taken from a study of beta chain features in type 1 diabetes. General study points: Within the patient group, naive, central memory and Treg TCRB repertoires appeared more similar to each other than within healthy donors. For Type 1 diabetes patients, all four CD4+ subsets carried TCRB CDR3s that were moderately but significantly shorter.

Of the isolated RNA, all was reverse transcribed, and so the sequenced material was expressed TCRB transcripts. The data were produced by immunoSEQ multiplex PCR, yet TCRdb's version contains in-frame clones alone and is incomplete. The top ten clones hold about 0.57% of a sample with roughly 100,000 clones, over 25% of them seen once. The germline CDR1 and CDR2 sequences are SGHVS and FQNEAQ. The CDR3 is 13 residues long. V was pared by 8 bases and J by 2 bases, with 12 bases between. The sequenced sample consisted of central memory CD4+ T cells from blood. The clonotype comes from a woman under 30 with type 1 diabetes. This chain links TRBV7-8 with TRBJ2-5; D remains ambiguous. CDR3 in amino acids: CASGFRSQETQYF. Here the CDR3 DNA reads TGTGCCAGCGGGTTTAGGAGTCAAGAGACCCAGTACTTC.